These 16 T cell receptor beta chains were sequenced from one sample in a study of cytomegalovirus exposure and HLA in healthy donors. The PCR ran on 60 Vbeta and 13 Jbeta primers. The assay was immunoSEQ multiplex PCR, and TCRdb's table has in-frame clones only and misses some. The sample has 100,000 to 150,000 clones; 17% are singletons. Sequencing was performed on PBMCs. The receptors come from a female donor in good health and CMV-seropositive.

In its sample, this clone was seen a few times. This chain joins TRBV30 and TRBJ2-7; D uncertain. Germline V CDR1 and CDR2: GTSNPN, SVGIG (reference sequence). Trimming cost V 7 bases and J 3 bases, with 13 bases left between them. This CDR3 contains 12 residues. Here the CDR3 reads CASAALHYEQYF. The CDR3 nucleotides are TGTGCCTCCGCGGCACTACACTACGAGCAGTACTTC. Full variable domain (rest looked up from reference TRBV30 and TRBJ2-7): SQTIHQWPATLVQPVGSPLSLECTVEGTSNPNLYWYRQAAGRGLQLLFYSVGIGQISSEVPQNLSASRPQDRQFILSSKKLLLSDSGFYLCASAALHYEQYFGPGTRLTVT.

The chain links TRBV12-5 to TRBJ2-2; D remains ambiguous. With 4 bases removed from V and 4 bases from J, the gap between germline ends came to 4 bases. This CDR3 comprises 12 residues. The V gene's germline CDR1 is LGHNT and CDR2 FRNRAP. The CDR3 reads CASGSFTGELFF. As DNA, the CDR3 is TGTGCTAGTGGTTCCTTCACCGGGGAGCTGTTTTTT.

This clone was counted a few times. The V gene is TRBV4-1, the J gene TRBJ1-2; TRBD1 agrees at 7 bases. The CDR3 runs 15 residues. Germline lookup yields CDR1 MGHRA and CDR2 YSYEKL. Trimming at V came to 4 bases and at J to 4 bases, leaving 9 bases not matched to a gene. The CDR3 DNA reads TGCGCCAGCAGCCGAGCCCGGGACAGATCCTATGGCTACACCTTC. It codes for CASSRARDRSYGYTF.

This clone was counted between two and nine times. CDR3 nucleotide sequence: TGTGCCAGCAGCTTACGCGTAACTGAAGCTTTCTTT. Its protein product is CASSLRVTEAFF. The chain links TRBV7-9 to TRBJ1-1; no firm D call. The V end was cut by 2 bases, the J end by 5 bases, with 6 bases between. Germline CDR1 reads SEHNR; CDR2 reads FQNEAQ (reference sequence). CDR3 size: 12 residues.

V is TRBV9 and J is TRBJ1-3; no definite D call. The germline V and J ends were trimmed by 0 bases and 3 bases, with 25 bases remaining between them. The CDR3 runs 20 residues. Per the germline V gene, CDR1 is SGDLS and CDR2 is YYNGEE. CDR3 in DNA: TGTGCCAGCAGCGTAGCGAATCCTATGTCGGGGAGTCTATATGGAAACACCATATATTTT. This gives the protein CASSVANPMSGSLYGNTIYF.

This clone was seen a few times. This CDR3 reads CASSQDLVSGRYEQYF. The CDR3 DNA reads as TGCGCCAGCAGCCAAGATCTGGTTAGCGGGAGATACGAGCAGTACTTC. The chain uses TRBV4-3 and TRBJ2-7; 9 bases map to TRBD2. After removal of 0 bases from V and 4 bases from J, the junction contained 7 bases not matched to a gene. The CDR3 consists of 16 residues. The germline CDR1 and CDR2 sequences are LGHNA and YSLEER.

The sample holds a few counts of this clone. V is TRBV4-2 and J is TRBJ2-7; tentatively, D is TRBD1 (6 bases). Germline CDR1 reads LGHNA; CDR2 reads YNFKEQ. This CDR3 spans 14 amino acids. Trimming took 5 bases from V and 0 from J, leaving 11 bases between them. The CDR3: CASSDRSSSYEQYF. The DNA of the CDR3 is TGTGCCAGCAGCGACAGGTCTAGCTCCTACGAGCAGTACTTC.

A few counts support this clone. This chain connects TRBV5-4 to TRBJ1-4; D is unresolved. The CDR3 runs to 14 residues. The germline CDR1 and CDR2 sequences are SGHNT and YYREEE (reference sequence). V lost 3 bases and J 6 bases, leaving 12 bases between the germline ends. The CDR3 nucleotides read TGTGCCAGCAGCTCGCAGAGGAGCGATGAAAAACTGTTTTTT. Residues: CASSSQRSDEKLFF.

The chain couples TRBV7-2 to TRBJ2-3, with 11 nucleotides matching TRBD1. The length of the CDR3 is 15 residues. Trimming at V came to 3 bases and at J to 7 bases, leaving 6 bases not matched to a gene. CDR1 SGHTA and CDR2 FQGNSA come from the germline V gene. CDR3 DNA sequence: TGTGCCAGCAGCTTTAGGACAGGGGGCGACCATACGCAGTATTTT. Residues: CASSFRTGGDHTQYF.

This clone was picked up a small number of times. The genes are TRBV30 and TRBJ2-5, with 7 bases matching TRBD2. The CDR3 spans 16 residues. J gave up 1 base and V 0 bases, and 8 bases lay outside the gene matches. The germline CDR1 and CDR2 sequences are GTSNPN and SVGIG (reference sequence). The CDR3 DNA is TGTGCCTGGAGTGTATTCGGACTAGAAGGCCAAGAGACCCAGTACTTC. It is translated as CAWSVFGLEGQETQYF.

This clone was seen a few times. The chain is built from TRBV4-1 and TRBJ1-2; TRBD1 might be the D (5 bases). The CDR3 runs to 16 residues. Germline CDR1 and CDR2: MGHRA and YSYEKL. V lost 1 base to trimming and J lost 0 bases, with 12 bases between them. The CDR3 reads CASSQAQGTANYGYTF. The DNA of the CDR3 is TGCGCCAGCAGCCAAGCGCAGGGAACTGCTAACTATGGCTACACCTTC.

The gene calls are TRBV9 and TRBJ2-1; weak D call: TRBD2 (5 bases). The CDR3 loop spans 15 amino acids. The germline V gene encodes CDR1 SGDLS and CDR2 YYNGEE. The germline V and J ends were trimmed by 0 bases and 7 bases, with 14 bases remaining between them. CDR3 amino acids: CASSVVAGLGNEQFF. CDR3 sequence (DNA): TGTGCCAGCAGCGTAGTCGCGGGTCTGGGGAATGAGCAGTTCTTC.

This chain joins TRBV11-1 and TRBJ1-3; D remains unclear. Germline V gives CDR1 SGHAT, CDR2 FQDESV (reference sequence). V lost 3 bases and J 4 bases, leaving 10 bases between the germline ends. This CDR3 comprises 14 residues. The CDR3 region has the DNA TGTGCCAGCAGCTTGGCGGGTACCGGAAACACCATATATTTT. It encodes CASSLAGTGNTIYF. Complete variable domain (other parts from reference TRBV11-1 and TRBJ1-3): EAEVAQSPRYKITEKSQAVAFWCDPISGHATLYWYRQILGQGPELLVQFQDESVVDDSQLPKDRFSAERLKGVDSTLKIQPAELGDSAMYLCASSLAGTGNTIYFGEGSWLTVV.

This clone occurred a few times. This chain connects TRBV9 to TRBJ1-5, with D tentatively TRBD1 (6 bases). Trimming took off 3 bases at V and 5 bases at J, with 12 bases between the two ends. This CDR3 region has 14 residues. CDR1 and CDR2 (germline): SGDLS, YYNGEE. CDR3 nucleotides: TGTGCCAGCAGCGCAGGGGTTCTCCATCAGCCCCAGCATTTT. This translates into CASSAGVLHQPQHF.

There are a few counts of this clone. The rearrangement joins TRBV29-1 to TRBJ2-7; D is undetermined. CDR1 is SQVTM, CDR2 ANQGSEA, per germline. This CDR3 spans 12 amino acids. The ends were cut back, 4 bases at V and 6 bases at J, with 13 bases in the middle. This chain's CDR3 is CSVVGPHGEQYF. The CDR3 DNA is TGCAGCGTTGTGGGCCCCCACGGCGAGCAGTACTTC.

This clone was seen a handful of times. The chain employs TRBV15 and TRBJ2-2, with 7 bases fitting TRBD2. This CDR3 has 15 residues. V shed 3 bases and J 4 bases; nucleotides not matched to a gene: 5. From germline, CDR1 is LNHNV and CDR2 YYDKDF (reference sequence). The CDR3: CATSRSGAGTGELFF. CDR3 nucleotides: TGTGCCACCAGCAGGAGCGGGGCGGGCACCGGGGAGCTGTTTTTT. The variable domain in full, completed from reference TRBV15 and TRBJ2-2, reads DAMVIQNPRYQVTQFGKPVTLSCSQTLNHNVMYWYQQKSSQAPKLLFHYYDKDFNNEADTPDNFQSRRPNTSFCFLDIRSPGLGDTAMYLCATSRSGAGTGELFFGEGSRLTVL.